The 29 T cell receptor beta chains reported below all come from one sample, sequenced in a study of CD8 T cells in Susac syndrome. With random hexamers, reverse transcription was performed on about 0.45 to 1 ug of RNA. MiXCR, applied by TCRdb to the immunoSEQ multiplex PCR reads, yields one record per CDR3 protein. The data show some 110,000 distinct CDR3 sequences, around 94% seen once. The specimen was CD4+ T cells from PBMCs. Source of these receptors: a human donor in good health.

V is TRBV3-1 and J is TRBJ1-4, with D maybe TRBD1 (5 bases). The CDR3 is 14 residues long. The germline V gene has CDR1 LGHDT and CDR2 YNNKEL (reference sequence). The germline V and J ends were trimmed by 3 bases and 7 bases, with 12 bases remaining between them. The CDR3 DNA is TGTGCCAGCAGCCACCGGGACGATGGTGAAAAACTGTTTTTT. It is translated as CASSHRDDGEKLFF.

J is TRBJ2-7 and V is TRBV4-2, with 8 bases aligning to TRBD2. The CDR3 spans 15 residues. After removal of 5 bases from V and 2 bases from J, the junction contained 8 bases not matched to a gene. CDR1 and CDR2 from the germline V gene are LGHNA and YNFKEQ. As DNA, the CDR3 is TGTGCCAGCAGCGTACCCGGGACTAGACCCTACGAGCAGTACTTC. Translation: CASSVPGTRPYEQYF.

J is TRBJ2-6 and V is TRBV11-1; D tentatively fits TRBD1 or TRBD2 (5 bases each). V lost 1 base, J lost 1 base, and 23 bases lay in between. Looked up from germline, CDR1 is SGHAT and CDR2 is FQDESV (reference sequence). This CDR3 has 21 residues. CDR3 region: CASSLGFGGGPRVSGANVLTF. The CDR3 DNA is TGTGCCAGCAGCTTAGGATTCGGTGGGGGACCGCGAGTTTCTGGGGCCAACGTCCTGACTTTC.

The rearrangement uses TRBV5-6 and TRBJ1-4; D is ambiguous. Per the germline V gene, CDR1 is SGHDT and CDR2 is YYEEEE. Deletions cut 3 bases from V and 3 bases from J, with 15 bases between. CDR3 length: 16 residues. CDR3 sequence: CASSYGPSDANEKLFF. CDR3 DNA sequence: TGTGCCAGCAGCTACGGACCCTCAGACGCTAATGAAAAACTGTTTTTT.

Written as DNA, the CDR3 is TGCAGCGCCCGAATCCGGGGCGCGGCAGAGACCCAGTACTTC. Amino acids: CSARIRGAAETQYF. This rearrangement joins TRBV29-1 to TRBJ2-5; D may be TRBD1 or TRBD2 (5 bases each). V was cut by 7 bases and J by 4 bases, with 19 bases left in between. Germline V gene sequence: CDR1 SQVTM, CDR2 ANQGSEA. This CDR3 region has 14 residues. Supplemented by reference TRBV29-1 and TRBJ2-5, the full variable domain reads SAVISQKPSRDICQRGTSLTIQCQVDSQVTMMFWYRQQPGQSLTLIATANQGSEATYESGFVIDKFPISRPNLTFSTLTVSNMSPEDSSIYLCSARIRGAAETQYFGPGTRLLVL.

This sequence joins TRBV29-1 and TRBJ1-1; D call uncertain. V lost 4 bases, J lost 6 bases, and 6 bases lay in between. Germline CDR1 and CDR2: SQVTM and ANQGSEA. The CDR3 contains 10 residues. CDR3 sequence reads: CSVGLPEAFF. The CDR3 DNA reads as TGCAGCGTTGGCCTGCCTGAAGCTTTCTTT.

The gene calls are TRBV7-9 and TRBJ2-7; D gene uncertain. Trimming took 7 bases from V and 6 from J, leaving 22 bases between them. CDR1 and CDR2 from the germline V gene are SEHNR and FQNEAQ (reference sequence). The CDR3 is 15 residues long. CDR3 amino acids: CASNPLSVPLIEQYF. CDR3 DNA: TGTGCCAGCAACCCTCTTTCGGTGCCTCTGATCGAGCAGTACTTC.

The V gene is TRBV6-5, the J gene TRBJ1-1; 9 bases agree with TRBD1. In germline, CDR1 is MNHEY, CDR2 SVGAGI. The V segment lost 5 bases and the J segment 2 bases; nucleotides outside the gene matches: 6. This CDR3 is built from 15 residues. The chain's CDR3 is CASSRRTGENTEAFF. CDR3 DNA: TGTGCCAGCAGTCGTCGGACAGGGGAAAACACTGAAGCTTTCTTT.

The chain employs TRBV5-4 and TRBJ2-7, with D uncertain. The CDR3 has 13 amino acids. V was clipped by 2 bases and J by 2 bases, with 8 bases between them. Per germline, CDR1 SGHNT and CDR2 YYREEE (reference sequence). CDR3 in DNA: TGTGCCAGCAGCTTTTCCGACACCTACGAGCAGTACTTC. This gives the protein CASSFSDTYEQYF.

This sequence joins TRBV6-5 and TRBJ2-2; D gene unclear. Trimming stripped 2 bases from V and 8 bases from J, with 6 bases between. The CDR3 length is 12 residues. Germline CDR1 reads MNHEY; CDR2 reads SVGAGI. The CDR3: CASSYMRGELFF. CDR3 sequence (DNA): TGTGCCAGCAGTTACATGAGGGGGGAGCTGTTTTTT.

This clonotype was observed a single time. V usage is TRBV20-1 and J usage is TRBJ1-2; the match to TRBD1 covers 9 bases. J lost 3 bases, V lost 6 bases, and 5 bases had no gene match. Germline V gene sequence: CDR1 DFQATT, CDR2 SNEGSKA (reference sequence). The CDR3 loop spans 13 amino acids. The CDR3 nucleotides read TGCAGTGCCAGGACAGGGGTTGACTATGGCTACACCTTC. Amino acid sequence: CSARTGVDYGYTF.

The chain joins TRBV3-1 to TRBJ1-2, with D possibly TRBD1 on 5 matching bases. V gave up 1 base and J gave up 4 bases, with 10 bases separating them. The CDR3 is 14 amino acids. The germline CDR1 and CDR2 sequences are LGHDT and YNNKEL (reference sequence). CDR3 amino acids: CASSQARAIYGYTF. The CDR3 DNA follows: TGTGCCAGCAGCCAAGCCAGGGCGATCTATGGCTACACCTTC. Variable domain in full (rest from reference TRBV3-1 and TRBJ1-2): DTAVSQTPKYLVTQMGNDKSIKCEQNLGHDTMYWYKQDSKKFLKIMFSYNNKELIINETVPNRFSPKSPDKAHLNLHINSLELGDSAVYFCASSQARAIYGYTFGSGTRLTVV.

The CDR3 region has the DNA TGTGCCACCAGTGATTCCCATACAGGGGGCAGTGGCGGGGAGCTGTTTTTT. Translation gives CATSDSHTGGSGGELFF. This chain uses TRBV24-1 with TRBJ2-2; 9 bases fit TRBD1. Per germline, CDR1 KGHDR and CDR2 SFDVKD. With 2 bases clipped from V and 7 bases from J, the junction kept 10 bases outside the gene matches. The length of the CDR3 is 17 residues.

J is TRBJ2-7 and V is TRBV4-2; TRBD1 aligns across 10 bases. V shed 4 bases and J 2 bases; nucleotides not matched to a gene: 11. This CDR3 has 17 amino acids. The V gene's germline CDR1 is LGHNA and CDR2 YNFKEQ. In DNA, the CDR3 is TGTGCCAGCAGCCGGTCGACGACAGGGGGCGCCGCCTACGAGCAGTACTTC. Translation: CASSRSTTGGAAYEQYF.

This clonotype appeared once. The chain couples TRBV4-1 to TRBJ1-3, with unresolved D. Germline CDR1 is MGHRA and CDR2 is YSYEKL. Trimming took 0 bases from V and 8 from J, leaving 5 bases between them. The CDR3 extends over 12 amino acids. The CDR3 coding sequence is TGCGCCAGCAGCCAAGAGTGGGACACCATATATTTT. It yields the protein CASSQEWDTIYF.

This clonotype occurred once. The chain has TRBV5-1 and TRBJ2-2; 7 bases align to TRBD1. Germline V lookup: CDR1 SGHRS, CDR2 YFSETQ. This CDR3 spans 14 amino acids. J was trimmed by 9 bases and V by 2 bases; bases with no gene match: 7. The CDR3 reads CASSFQGELRELFF. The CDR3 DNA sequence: TGCGCCAGCAGCTTCCAGGGGGAGCTTCGGGAGCTGTTTTTT.

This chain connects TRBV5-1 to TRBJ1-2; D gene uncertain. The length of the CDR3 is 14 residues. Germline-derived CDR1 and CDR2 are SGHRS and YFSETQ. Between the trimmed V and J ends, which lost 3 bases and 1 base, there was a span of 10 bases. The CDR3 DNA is TGCGCCAGCAGCTCGGCCCTACATAACTATGGCTACACCTTC. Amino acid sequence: CASSSALHNYGYTF. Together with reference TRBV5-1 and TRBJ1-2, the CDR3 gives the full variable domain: KAGVTQTPRYLIKTRGQQVTLSCSPISGHRSVSWYQQTPGQGLQFLFEYFSETQRNKGNFPGRFSGRQFSNSRSEMNVSTLELGDSALYLCASSSALHNYGYTFGSGTRLTVV.

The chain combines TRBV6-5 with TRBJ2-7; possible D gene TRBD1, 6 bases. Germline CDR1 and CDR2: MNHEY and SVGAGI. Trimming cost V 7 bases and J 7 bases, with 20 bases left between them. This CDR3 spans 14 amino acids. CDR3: CASNPTGSLLEQYF. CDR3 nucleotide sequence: TGTGCCAGCAACCCGACAGGATCCCTCTTGGAGCAGTACTTC.

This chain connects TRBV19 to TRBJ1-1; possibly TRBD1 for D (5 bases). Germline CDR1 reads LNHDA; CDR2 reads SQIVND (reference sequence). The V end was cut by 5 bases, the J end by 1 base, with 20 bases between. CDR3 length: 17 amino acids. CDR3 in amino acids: CASSPRGFRVENTEAFF. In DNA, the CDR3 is TGTGCCAGTAGTCCTCGAGGATTCAGGGTCGAGAACACTGAAGCTTTCTTT.

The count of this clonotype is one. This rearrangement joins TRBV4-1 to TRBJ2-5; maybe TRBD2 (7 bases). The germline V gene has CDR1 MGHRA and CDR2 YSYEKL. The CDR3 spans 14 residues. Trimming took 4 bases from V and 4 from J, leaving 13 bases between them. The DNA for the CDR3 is TGCGCCAGCAGCCTTAAGGGAGGGGGAGAGACCCAGTACTTC. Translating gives CASSLKGGGETQYF.

This CDR3 reads CASSVDRVGETQYF. The DNA of the CDR3 is TGCGCCAGCAGCGTCGACAGGGTCGGGGAGACCCAGTACTTC. This chain uses TRBV5-1 with TRBJ2-5; 7 bases line up with TRBD1. Germline lookup yields CDR1 SGHRS and CDR2 YFSETQ. The CDR3 spans 14 residues. The V and J ends lost 4 bases and 5 bases, in that order; junction bases with no gene match: 8. Drawing the rest from reference TRBV5-1 and TRBJ2-5, the complete variable domain is KAGVTQTPRYLIKTRGQQVTLSCSPISGHRSVSWYQQTPGQGLQFLFEYFSETQRNKGNFPGRFSGRQFSNSRSEMNVSTLELGDSALYLCASSVDRVGETQYFGPGTRLLVL.

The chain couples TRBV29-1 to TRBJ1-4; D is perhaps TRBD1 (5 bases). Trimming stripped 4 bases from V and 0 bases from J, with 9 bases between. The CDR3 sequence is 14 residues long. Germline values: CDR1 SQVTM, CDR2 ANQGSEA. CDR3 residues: CSVVGTATNEKLFF. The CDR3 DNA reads TGCAGCGTTGTTGGGACCGCAACTAATGAAAAACTGTTTTTT.

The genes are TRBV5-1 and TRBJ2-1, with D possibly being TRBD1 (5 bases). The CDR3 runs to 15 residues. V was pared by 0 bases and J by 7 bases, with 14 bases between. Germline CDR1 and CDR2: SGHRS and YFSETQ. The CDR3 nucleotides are TGCGCCAGCAGCTTGGATTCCAGGGAAAGGAATGAGCAGTTCTTC. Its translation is CASSLDSRERNEQFF.

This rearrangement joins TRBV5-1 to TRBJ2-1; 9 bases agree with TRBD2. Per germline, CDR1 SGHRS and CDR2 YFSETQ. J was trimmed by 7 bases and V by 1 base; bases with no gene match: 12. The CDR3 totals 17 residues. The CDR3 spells CASSLTGGGRAGNEQFF. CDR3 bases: TGCGCCAGCAGCTTGACGGGGGGCGGGAGGGCCGGGAATGAGCAGTTCTTC. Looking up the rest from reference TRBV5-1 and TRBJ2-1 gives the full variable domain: KAGVTQTPRYLIKTRGQQVTLSCSPISGHRSVSWYQQTPGQGLQFLFEYFSETQRNKGNFPGRFSGRQFSNSRSEMNVSTLELGDSALYLCASSLTGGGRAGNEQFFGPGTRLTVL.

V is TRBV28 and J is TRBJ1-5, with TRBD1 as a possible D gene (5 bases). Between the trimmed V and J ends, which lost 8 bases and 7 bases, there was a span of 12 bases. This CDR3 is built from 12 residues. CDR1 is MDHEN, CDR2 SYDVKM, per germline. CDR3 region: CASVTAAQPQHF. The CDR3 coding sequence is TGTGCCAGCGTGACAGCGGCCCAGCCCCAGCATTTT.

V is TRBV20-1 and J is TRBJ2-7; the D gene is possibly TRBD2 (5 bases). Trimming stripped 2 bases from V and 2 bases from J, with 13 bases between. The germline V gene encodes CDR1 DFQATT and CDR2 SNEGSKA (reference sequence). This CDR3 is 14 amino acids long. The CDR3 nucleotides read TGCAGTGCTAGACGGACTGATAACACCTACGAGCAGTACTTC. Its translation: CSARRTDNTYEQYF.

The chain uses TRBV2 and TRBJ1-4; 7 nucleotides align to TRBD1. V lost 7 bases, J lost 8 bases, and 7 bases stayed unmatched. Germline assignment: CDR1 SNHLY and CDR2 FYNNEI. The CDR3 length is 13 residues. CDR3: CASTRQGVEKLFF. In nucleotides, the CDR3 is TGTGCCAGCACGCGTCAGGGGGTAGAAAAACTGTTTTTT.

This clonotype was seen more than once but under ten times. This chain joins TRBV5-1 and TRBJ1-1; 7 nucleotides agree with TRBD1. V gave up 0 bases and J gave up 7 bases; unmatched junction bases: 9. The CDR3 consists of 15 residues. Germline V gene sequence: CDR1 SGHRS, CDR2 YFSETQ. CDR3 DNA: TGCGCCAGCAGCTTGGAGTCCGGACAGGAAGATGAAGCTTTCTTT. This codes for CASSLESGQEDEAFF. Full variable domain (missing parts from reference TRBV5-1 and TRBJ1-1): KAGVTQTPRYLIKTRGQQVTLSCSPISGHRSVSWYQQTPGQGLQFLFEYFSETQRNKGNFPGRFSGRQFSNSRSEMNVSTLELGDSALYLCASSLESGQEDEAFFGQGTRLTVV.

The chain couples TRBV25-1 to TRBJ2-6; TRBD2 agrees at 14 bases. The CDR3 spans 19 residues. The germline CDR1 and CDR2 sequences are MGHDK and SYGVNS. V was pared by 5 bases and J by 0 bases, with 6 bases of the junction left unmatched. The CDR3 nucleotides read TGTGCCAGCAGTCCACGGACTAGCGGGAGGAACTCTGGGGCCAACGTCCTGACTTTC. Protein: CASSPRTSGRNSGANVLTF.